The entry that follows covers one TCR beta chain sequence. The data were produced by immunoSEQ multiplex PCR, yet TCRdb's version contains in-frame clones alone and is incomplete. The sample contains 100,000 to 150,000 clones, roughly 91% of which appear only once. These data belong to a study of blood T cell repertoires in COVID-19. This CDR3 contains 20 residues. Germline lookup yields CDR1 LGHNA and CDR2 YNFKEQ. With 2 bases clipped from V and 8 bases from J, the junction kept 21 bases outside the gene matches. This chain links TRBV4-2 with TRBJ2-1, with 10 positions matching TRBD2. The sequence was collected from a man in his sixties with COVID-19, enrolled during active disease. Sequencing was done on a sample of peripheral blood. In nucleotides, the CDR3 is TGTGCCAGCAGCCAAAGGGGGCTAGCGGGGGAACCCACCTTTCTGGATGAGCAGTTCTTC. It codes for CASSQRGLAGEPTFLDEQFF.